These 21 T cell receptor beta chains originate from one sample sequenced in a study of shared clonotypes between healthy human individuals. Positively selected for CCR7, the CD45RO-negative cells used as naive CD8 cells excluded terminally differentiated effector memory CD45RA+ cells. Some clones are missing from TCRdb's copy, which holds only in-frame ones; the method was immunoSEQ multiplex PCR. Among nearly 600,000 clones listed, over 95% were seen once. The source material was naive CD8+ T cells sorted from blood. The receptors shown here come from a woman aged 25-40 years in good health.

V is TRBV27 and J is TRBJ2-7, with 7 bases that match TRBD1. V gave up 6 bases and J gave up 0 bases; unmatched junction bases: 8. This CDR3 contains 15 residues. Germline CDR1 is MNHEY and CDR2 is SMNVEV (reference sequence). This CDR3 reads CASRNRDSGSYEQYF. In nucleotides, the CDR3 is TGTGCCAGCAGAAACAGGGACAGCGGCTCCTACGAGCAGTACTTC.

As to this clone: The same CDR3 is also encoded by other DNA sequences in this sample. The rearrangement links TRBV13 to TRBJ2-7, with TRBD2 identical over 7 bases. This CDR3 has 14 residues. Germline values: CDR1 PRHDT, CDR2 FYEKMQ (reference sequence). V was clipped by 3 bases and J by 2 bases; unmatched bases: 4. The CDR3 spells CASSLGGSPYEQYF. CDR3 in DNA: TGTGCCAGCAGCTTGGGGGGGTCGCCCTACGAGCAGTACTTC.

Only one count was recorded for this clone. The rearrangement uses TRBV2 and TRBJ2-7; TRBD1 might be the D (5 bases). This CDR3 has 12 amino acids. CDR1 and CDR2 (germline): SNHLY, FYNNEI. V lost 8 bases to trimming and J lost 2 bases, with 10 bases between them. This CDR3 is CASSRETYEQYF. CDR3 DNA sequence: TGTGCCAGCTCCAGGGAAACCTACGAGCAGTACTTC.

The V call is TRBV10-3, the J call TRBJ2-7, with D perhaps being TRBD1 or TRBD2 (5 bases each). The CDR3 has 13 amino acids. Germline CDR1 is ENHRY and CDR2 is SYGVKD. Trimming shortened V by 6 bases and J by 3 bases, and 12 bases separated the two germline ends. Here the CDR3 reads CAISPGPDYEQYF. In DNA, the CDR3 is TGTGCCATCAGCCCGGGACCAGACTACGAGCAGTACTTC.

This chain links TRBV16 with TRBJ2-5; the match to TRBD1 covers 7 bases. CDR3 length: 16 residues. With V trimmed by 8 bases and J by 5 bases, 17 bases remained unmatched. The germline CDR1 and CDR2 sequences are KGHSY and FQNENV. The CDR3: CASQPRDSSLQETQYF. The CDR3 coding sequence is TGTGCCAGCCAGCCAAGGGACAGTTCCCTCCAGGAGACCCAGTACTTC.

The chain has TRBV28 and TRBJ2-7; no clear D gene. V was trimmed by 5 bases and J by 6 bases, leaving 14 bases between them. This CDR3 region has 13 residues. Per germline, CDR1 MDHEN and CDR2 SYDVKM. The CDR3 reads CASSPGFGPEQYF. The CDR3 DNA follows: TGTGCCAGCAGTCCCGGTTTCGGGCCCGAGCAGTACTTC.

CDR3: CASSEWQGTTYEQYF. The CDR3, as DNA: TGTGCCAGCAGTGAATGGCAGGGGACAACTTACGAGCAGTACTTC. The chain recombines TRBV6-1 with TRBJ2-7, with D perhaps matching TRBD1 (6 bases). The CDR3 sequence is 15 residues long. Trimming left V 2 bases short and J 4 bases short, with 15 bases between. Germline CDR1 is MNHNS and CDR2 is SASEGT.

The chain joins TRBV11-2 to TRBJ2-3, with D possibly being TRBD2 (6 bases). The V end was cut by 3 bases, the J end by 7 bases, with 20 bases between. The CDR3 covers 16 residues. In germline, CDR1 is SGHAT, CDR2 FQNNGV. The CDR3 DNA is TGTGCCAGCAGCTTCTTAGAGGGAACGCTAGCGCATACGCAGTATTTT. This codes for CASSFLEGTLAHTQYF.

The J gene is TRBJ1-5, the V gene TRBV7-9; 7 nucleotides line up with TRBD1. The CDR3 runs to 14 residues. Per germline, CDR1 SEHNR and CDR2 FQNEAQ (reference sequence). The V gene end was trimmed by 5 bases and the J gene end by 5 bases; junction bases not matched to a gene: 6. CDR3 loop: CASSPRDSHQPQHF. The CDR3 DNA follows: TGTGCCAGCAGCCCTCGGGACAGCCATCAGCCCCAGCATTTT.

The chain is built from TRBV27 and TRBJ1-1; D is perhaps TRBD1 (6 bases). Trimming removed 0 bases at V and 1 base at J, with 12 bases between. Looked up from germline, CDR1 is MNHEY and CDR2 is SMNVEV (reference sequence). This CDR3 comprises 16 residues. The CDR3 DNA is TGTGCCAGCAGTTTATCGTTTGGGACACCGAACACTGAAGCTTTCTTT. It translates to CASSLSFGTPNTEAFF.

Turning to this clone: Additional DNA sequences in this sample encode the identical CDR3. The V gene is TRBV7-8, the J gene TRBJ2-7; 11 bases are a match to TRBD2. The CDR3 has 15 residues. CDR1 and CDR2 from the germline V gene are SGHVS and FQNEAQ. The J segment lost 0 bases and the V segment lost 5 bases, leaving 3 bases of the junction unmatched. CDR3 DNA: TGTGCCAGCAGCGTTACTAGCGGGAGCTCCTACGAGCAGTACTTC. Its protein product is CASSVTSGSSYEQYF.

This rearrangement joins TRBV15 to TRBJ2-7; D uncertain. The V gene lost 8 bases and the J gene lost 0 bases, with 11 bases spanning the gap. This CDR3 has 13 amino acids. The V gene's germline CDR1 is LNHNV and CDR2 YYDKDF (reference sequence). CDR3 loop: CATGNGNSYEQYF. CDR3 nucleotides: TGTGCCACCGGTAATGGGAACTCCTACGAGCAGTACTTC.

V gene TRBV10-3 combines with J gene TRBJ1-5; 7 nucleotides line up with TRBD1. CDR1 ENHRY and CDR2 SYGVKD come from the germline V gene. The CDR3 runs to 12 residues. V gave up 11 bases and J gave up 2 bases; unmatched junction bases: 3. CDR3 coding DNA: TGTGCCGGAGGACAGGGCAATCAGCCCCAGCATTTT. This translates into CAGGQGNQPQHF.

V is TRBV28 and J is TRBJ1-4, with D hard to call. This CDR3 comprises 15 residues. V was trimmed by 5 bases and J by 6 bases, leaving 16 bases between them. In germline, CDR1 is MDHEN, CDR2 SYDVKM. CDR3 sequence reads: CASSNPIPLYEKLFF. The CDR3 bases are TGTGCCAGCAGTAACCCCATTCCCTTGTATGAAAAACTGTTTTTT. Full variable domain (outside the CDR3, taken from reference TRBV28 and TRBJ1-4): DVKVTQSSRYLVKRTGEKVFLECVQDMDHENMFWYRQDPGLGLRLIYFSYDVKMKEKGDIPEGYSVSREKKERFSLILESASTNQTSMYLCASSNPIPLYEKLFFGSGTQLSVL.

The chain is built from TRBV7-3 and TRBJ2-6; 9 nucleotides line up with TRBD2. Germline values: CDR1 SGHTA, CDR2 FQGTGA. This CDR3 region has 17 residues. J gave up 3 bases and V 2 bases, and 5 bases lay outside the gene matches. CDR3 nucleotide sequence: TGTGCCAGCAGCTTAGGACTAGCGCTCAGTGGGGCCAACGTCCTGACTTTC. It yields the protein CASSLGLALSGANVLTF.

V usage is TRBV4-2 and J usage is TRBJ2-3; 11 bases agree with TRBD2. There are 18 residues in the CDR3. Germline trimming cut 4 bases from V and 4 bases from J; bases unmatched to any gene: 13. From germline, CDR1 is LGHNA and CDR2 YNFKEQ. Here the CDR3 DNA reads TGTGCCAGCAGCCTCTTCCCCGTAGCGGGAGGGAGGGCAGATACGCAGTATTTT. It yields the protein CASSLFPVAGGRADTQYF.

The chain is built from TRBV28 and TRBJ1-4, with TRBD1 matching over 9 bases. V shed 6 bases and J 4 bases; nucleotides not matched to a gene: 6. This CDR3 region has 15 residues. Germline CDR1 reads MDHEN; CDR2 reads SYDVKM. CDR3 bases: TGTGCCAGCAGAATTACAGGGGGCAGTAATGAAAAACTGTTTTTT. Its translation is CASRITGGSNEKLFF. The variable domain in full, with the rest retrieved from reference TRBV28 and TRBJ1-4, is DVKVTQSSRYLVKRTGEKVFLECVQDMDHENMFWYRQDPGLGLRLIYFSYDVKMKEKGDIPEGYSVSREKKERFSLILESASTNQTSMYLCASRITGGSNEKLFFGSGTQLSVL.

Of note for this clone: The identical CDR3 is also encoded by other nucleotide sequences in the sample. The J gene is TRBJ1-1, the V gene TRBV11-2; a possible D gene is TRBD1 (5 bases). The CDR3 sequence is 13 residues long. Germline CDR1 is SGHAT and CDR2 is FQNNGV. The germline V and J ends were trimmed by 5 bases and 5 bases, with 12 bases remaining between them. CDR3 bases: TGTGCCAGCAGCCAAGAACGGGGGACTGAAGCTTTCTTT. Translating gives CASSQERGTEAFF.

The rearrangement uses TRBV7-9 and TRBJ2-7, with D maybe TRBD1 (6 bases). Trimming cost V 5 bases and J 3 bases, with 14 bases left between them. Germline CDR1 and CDR2: SEHNR and FQNEAQ (reference sequence). The CDR3 covers 14 residues. CDR3 protein: CASSARDNHYEQYF. The CDR3 region has the DNA TGTGCCAGCAGCGCCCGGGACAACCACTACGAGCAGTACTTC.

The gene calls are TRBV5-6 and TRBJ1-4; D unresolved. Between the trimmed V and J ends, which lost 4 bases and 3 bases, there was a span of 13 bases. The germline CDR1 and CDR2 sequences are SGHDT and YYEEEE. The CDR3 is 15 amino acids. CDR3 sequence (DNA): TGTGCCAGCAGCCTGAGCCCGGCTGCTAATGAAAAACTGTTTTTT. Translating it yields CASSLSPAANEKLFF.

Details on this clone: The same CDR3 can be traced to other DNA sequences in this sample. This chain connects TRBV7-9 to TRBJ1-3; D uncertain. The CDR3 totals 13 residues. V was shortened by 3 bases and J by 1 base, with 4 bases between the two germline ends. Germline assignment: CDR1 SEHNR and CDR2 FQNEAQ (reference sequence). DNA of the CDR3: TGTGCCAGCAGCTTGAGTTCTGGAAACACCATATATTTT. Translation: CASSLSSGNTIYF.